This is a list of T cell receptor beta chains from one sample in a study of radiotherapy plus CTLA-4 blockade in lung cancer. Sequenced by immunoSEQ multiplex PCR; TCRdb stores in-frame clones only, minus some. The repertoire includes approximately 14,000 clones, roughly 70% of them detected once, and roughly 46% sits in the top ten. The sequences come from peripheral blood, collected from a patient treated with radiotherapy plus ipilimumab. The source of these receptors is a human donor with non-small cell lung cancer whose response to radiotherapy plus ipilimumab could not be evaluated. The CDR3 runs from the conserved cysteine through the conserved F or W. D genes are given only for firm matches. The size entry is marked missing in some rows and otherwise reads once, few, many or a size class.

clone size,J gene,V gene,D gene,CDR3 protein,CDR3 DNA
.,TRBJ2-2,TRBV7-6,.,CASSLSEAGELFF,TGTGCCAGCAGCTTATCCGAGGCCGGGGAGCTGTTTTTT
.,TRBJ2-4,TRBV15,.,CATSRALDSSTKNIQYF,TGTGCCACCAGCAGGGCACTTGACAGTTCAACCAAAAACATTCAGTACTTC
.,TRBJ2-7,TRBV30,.,CAWSSTFYEQYF,TGTGCCTGGAGTAGCACCTTCTACGAGCAGTACTTC
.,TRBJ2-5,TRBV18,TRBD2,CASSPQSSGSETQYF,TGTGCCAGCTCACCACAATCTAGCGGTTCAGAGACCCAGTACTTC
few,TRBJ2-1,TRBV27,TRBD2,CASRPGGGSLYNEQFF,TGTGCCAGCAGGCCGGGGGGGGGATCCTTATACAATGAGCAGTTCTTC
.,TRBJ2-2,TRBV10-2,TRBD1,CASSAGQQNTGELFF,TGCGCCAGCAGTGCGGGACAGCAGAACACCGGGGAGCTGTTTTTT
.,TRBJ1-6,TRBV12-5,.,CASGIGVSSYNSPLHF,TGTGCTAGTGGTATCGGGGTAAGCTCCTATAATTCACCCCTCCACTTT
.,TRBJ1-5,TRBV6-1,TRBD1,CASSAEGQNNQPQHF,TGTGCCAGCAGTGCCGAGGGACAGAACAATCAGCCCCAGCATTTT
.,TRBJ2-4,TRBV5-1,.,CASSLAEQLGGIQYF,TGCGCCAGCAGCTTGGCCGAACAGCTTGGTGGCATTCAGTACTTC
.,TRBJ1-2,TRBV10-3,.,CATSTGGYGYTF,TGTGCCACATCGACAGGCGGGTATGGCTACACCTTC
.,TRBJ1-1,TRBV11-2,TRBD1,CASREQGNLATEAFF,TGTGCCAGCAGGGAACAGGGGAATTTGGCCACTGAAGCTTTCTTT
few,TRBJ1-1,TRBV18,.,CASSPRQVQGNTEAFF,TGTGCCAGCTCACCCCGACAGGTCCAAGGGAACACTGAAGCTTTCTTT
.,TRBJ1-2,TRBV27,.,CASSSGLLTSSGYGYTF,TGTGCCAGCAGTAGTGGCCTGCTTACCTCCTCGGGCTATGGCTACACCTTC
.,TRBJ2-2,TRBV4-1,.,CASSPYLSGTLNTGELFF,TGCGCCAGCAGCCCGTATCTTTCGGGTACCCTAAACACCGGGGAGCTGTTTTTT
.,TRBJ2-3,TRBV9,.,CASSVDYTDTQYF,TGTGCCAGCAGCGTAGACTACACAGATACGCAGTATTTT
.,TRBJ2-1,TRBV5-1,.,CASSLTGRPLNEQFF,TGCGCCAGCAGCTTGACGGGGAGACCCCTCAATGAGCAGTTCTTC
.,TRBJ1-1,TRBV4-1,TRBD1,CASSQIPTRQGATEAFF,TGCGCCAGCAGCCAAATCCCTACTCGACAGGGTGCAACTGAAGCTTTCTTT
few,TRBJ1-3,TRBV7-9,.,CASSTNRDTIYF,TGTGCCAGCAGCACAAATCGGGACACCATATATTTT
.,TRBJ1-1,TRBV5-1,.,CASSLQRNTEAFF,TGCGCCAGCAGCTTGCAGCGGAACACTGAAGCTTTCTTT
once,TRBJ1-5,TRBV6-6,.,CASSQTGSGNQPQHF,TGTGCCAGCAGTCAAACAGGGTCGGGCAATCAGCCCCAGCATTTT
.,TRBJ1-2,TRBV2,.,CASSEAETASLGYGYTF,TGTGCCAGCAGTGAAGCCGAGACAGCATCTCTTGGCTATGGCTACACCTTC
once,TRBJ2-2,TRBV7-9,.,CASTSTRENTGELFF,TGTGCCAGCACCTCGACCCGGGAGAACACCGGGGAGCTGTTTTTT
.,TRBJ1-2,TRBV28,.,CASSPRQPNYGYTF,TGTGCCAGCAGTCCCCGACAACCTAACTATGGCTACACCTTC
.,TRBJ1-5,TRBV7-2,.,CASSPQQGWNQPQHF,TGTGCCAGCAGCCCTCAACAGGGTTGGAATCAGCCCCAGCATTTT
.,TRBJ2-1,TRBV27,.,CASSLADTEGYNEQFF,TGTGCCAGCAGTTTAGCGGACACAGAAGGATACAATGAGCAGTTCTTC
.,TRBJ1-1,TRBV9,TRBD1,CASSGGAGGFTEAFF,TGTGCCAGCAGTGGGGGGGCAGGGGGCTTCACTGAAGCTTTCTTT
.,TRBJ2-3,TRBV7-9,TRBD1,CASSLPDRPHTQYF,TGTGCCAGCAGCCTCCCGGACAGGCCCCATACGCAGTATTTT
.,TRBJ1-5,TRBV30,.,CAWSVRGAQPQHF,TGTGCCTGGAGTGTCAGGGGTGCCCAGCCCCAGCATTTT
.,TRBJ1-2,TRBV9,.,CASSANTQTANYGYTF,TGTGCCAGCAGCGCGAATACCCAGACAGCCAACTATGGCTACACCTTC
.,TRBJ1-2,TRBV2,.,CASTKREAGYDEGYGYTF,TGTGCCAGCACCAAAAGGGAGGCAGGGTATGACGAGGGATATGGCTACACCTTC
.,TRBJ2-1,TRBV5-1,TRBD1,CASRAGTAYNEQFF,TGCGCCAGCAGAGCCGGGACAGCTTACAATGAGCAGTTCTTC
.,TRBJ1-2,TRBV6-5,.,CASRTAGVYGYTF,TGTGCCAGCAGGACCGCAGGGGTCTATGGCTACACCTTC
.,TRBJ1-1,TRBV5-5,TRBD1,CASSLTGTVLTEAFF,TGTGCCAGCAGCTTAACCGGGACAGTCCTCACTGAAGCTTTCTTT
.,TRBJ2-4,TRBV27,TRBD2,CASAVAGEILAKNIQYF,TGTGCCAGCGCAGTCGCGGGAGAGATTCTAGCCAAAAACATTCAGTACTTC
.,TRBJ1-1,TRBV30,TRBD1,CAWDSGQGNTEAFF,TGTGCCTGGGATTCGGGACAGGGCAACACTGAAGCTTTCTTT
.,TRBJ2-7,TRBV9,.,CASSTRGGYEQYF,TGTGCCAGCAGCACAAGAGGAGGCTACGAGCAGTACTTC